The 10 T cell receptor beta chains below all came from one sample that was sequenced in a study of beta chain features in type 1 diabetes. Since all of the isolated RNA was reverse transcribed, expressed TCRB transcripts were what got sequenced. Libraries were prepared by immunoSEQ multiplex PCR; TCRdb keeps only in-frame clonotypes and omits some of them. The profile covers about 660,000 clones, with around an eighth appearing a single time and approximately 0.039% taken by the ten largest. These TCRs are of unknown antigen specificity. Study outcomes and limitations: People with Type 1 diabetes carried modestly yet significantly shorter TCRB CDR3s in all four CD4+ subsets.

The specimen sequenced was naive CD4+ T cells from blood. The receptors derive from a young man with type 1 diabetes.

The chain joins TRBV7-6 to TRBJ1-5; 10 bases fit TRBD1. The CDR3 runs 16 residues. Germline V lookup: CDR1 SGHVS, CDR2 FNYEAQ. With 3 bases clipped from V and 1 base from J, the junction kept 3 bases outside the gene matches. CDR3 loop: CASSLGTGASNQPQHF. DNA for the CDR3: TGTGCCAGCAGCTTGGGGACAGGGGCGAGCAATCAGCCCCAGCATTTT.

The J gene is TRBJ2-7, the V gene TRBV5-1; 7 bases agree with TRBD1. Germline CDR1 SGHRS, CDR2 YFSETQ. Trimming at V came to 0 bases and at J to 4 bases, leaving 4 bases not matched to a gene. This CDR3 comprises 14 residues. CDR3 sequence: CASSLDPTGYEQYF. In DNA, the CDR3 is TGCGCCAGCAGCTTGGATCCGACAGGGTACGAGCAGTACTTC.

V usage is TRBV7-2 and J usage is TRBJ2-7; 10 bases are shared with TRBD2. The germline CDR1 and CDR2 sequences are SGHTA and FQGNSA. V lost 9 bases, J lost 0 bases, and 5 bases stayed unmatched. CDR3 length: 14 amino acids. DNA of the CDR3: TGTGCCAGTTTACTAGCGGGGTTCTCCTACGAGCAGTACTTC. Translation gives CASLLAGFSYEQYF.

In this sample, this clone turned up a few times. The chain links TRBV30 to TRBJ1-1; D remains unclear. The germline V and J ends were trimmed by 0 bases and 1 base, with 9 bases remaining between them. CDR1 GTSNPN and CDR2 SVGIG come from the germline V gene (reference sequence). The CDR3 spans 14 residues. The CDR3 DNA reads TGTGCCTGGAGTGTAACGGAGAGGAACACTGAAGCTTTCTTT. Encoded protein: CAWSVTERNTEAFF.

This chain connects TRBV30 to TRBJ2-5; the D is unclear. Trimming pared 0 bases from V and 2 bases from J, leaving 19 bases between. There are 17 residues in the CDR3. Germline CDR1 reads GTSNPN; CDR2 reads SVGIG (reference sequence). This chain's CDR3 is CAWSVGLVGNWQETQYF. For the CDR3, the DNA is TGTGCCTGGAGTGTTGGGCTCGTTGGGAATTGGCAAGAGACCCAGTACTTC.

On this clone: The same CDR3 is also encoded by other DNA sequences in this sample. This chain links TRBV18 with TRBJ2-7; D is possibly TRBD2 (5 bases). V lost 3 bases, J lost 7 bases, and 10 bases lay in between. Germline-derived CDR1 and CDR2 are KGHSH and LQKENI. This CDR3 has 12 residues. The CDR3 spells CASSPQTGEQYF. The CDR3 DNA follows: TGTGCCAGCTCACCCCAAACGGGGGAGCAGTACTTC.

This clone was picked up a small number of times. J is TRBJ2-7 and V is TRBV5-6; 11 bases fit TRBD2. V gave up 4 bases and J gave up 4 bases; unmatched junction bases: 4. CDR3 size: 14 residues. Germline V lookup: CDR1 SGHDT, CDR2 YYEEEE. CDR3 loop: CASSITSGGYEQYF. The CDR3 region has the DNA TGTGCCAGCAGCATCACTAGCGGGGGATACGAGCAGTACTTC.

In DNA form, the CDR3 reads TGCGCCAGCAGTCACGTATCCTCTCCCGGGACTAGCGGGAGGAAGGATACGCAGTATTTT. This translates into CASSHVSSPGTSGRKDTQYF. This chain joins TRBV23-1 and TRBJ2-3, with 15 bases lining up with TRBD2. TRBV23-1 is given ORF status, its function remaining uncertain. Trimming took 3 bases from V and 6 from J; bases not matched to a gene: 16. CDR3 length: 20 amino acids.

In its sample, this clone was seen a few times. The chain links TRBV29-1 to TRBJ1-1; D possibly corresponds to TRBD1 (5 bases). The V and J ends lost 7 bases and 8 bases respectively, with 29 bases between them. Germline CDR1 reads SQVTM; CDR2 reads ANQGSEA. The CDR3 sequence is 16 residues long. DNA of the CDR3: TGCAGCGCCGCCGGCCTAAACAGGAGTTACCCTAAAGAAGCTTTCTTT. This codes for CSAAGLNRSYPKEAFF.

V usage is TRBV11-2 and J usage is TRBJ1-2; D ambiguous. This CDR3 has 14 amino acids. The V gene's germline CDR1 is SGHAT and CDR2 FQNNGV. Deletions cut 4 bases from V and 4 bases from J, with 13 bases between. CDR3: CASSSSRVVYGYTF. For the CDR3, the DNA is TGTGCCAGCAGCTCTTCGCGGGTTGTCTATGGCTACACCTTC.